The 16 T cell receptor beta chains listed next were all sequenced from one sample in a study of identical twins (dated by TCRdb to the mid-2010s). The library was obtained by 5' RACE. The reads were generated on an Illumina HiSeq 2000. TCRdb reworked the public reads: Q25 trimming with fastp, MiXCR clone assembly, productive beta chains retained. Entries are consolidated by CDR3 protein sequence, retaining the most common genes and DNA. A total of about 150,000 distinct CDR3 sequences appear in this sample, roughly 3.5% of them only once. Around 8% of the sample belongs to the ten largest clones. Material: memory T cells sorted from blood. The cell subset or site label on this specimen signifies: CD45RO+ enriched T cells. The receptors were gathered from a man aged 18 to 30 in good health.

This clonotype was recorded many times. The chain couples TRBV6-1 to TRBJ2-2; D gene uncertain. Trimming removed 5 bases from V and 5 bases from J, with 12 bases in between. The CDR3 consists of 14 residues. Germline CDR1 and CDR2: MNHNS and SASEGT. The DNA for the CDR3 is TGTGCCAGCAGTCAATCTAGAGCTACCGGGGAGCTGTTTTTT. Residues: CASSQSRATGELFF.

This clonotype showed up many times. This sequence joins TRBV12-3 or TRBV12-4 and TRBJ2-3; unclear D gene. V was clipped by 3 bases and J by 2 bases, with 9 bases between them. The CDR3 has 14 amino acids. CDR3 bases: TGTGCCAGCAGTTTTTGGCAAAACACAGATACGCAGTATTTT. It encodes CASSFWQNTDTQYF.

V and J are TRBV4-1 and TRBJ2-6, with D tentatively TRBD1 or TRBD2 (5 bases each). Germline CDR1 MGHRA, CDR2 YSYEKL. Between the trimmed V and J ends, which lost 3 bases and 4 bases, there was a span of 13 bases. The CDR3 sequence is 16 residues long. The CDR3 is CASSHLIGDGANVLTF. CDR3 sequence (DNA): TGCGCCAGCAGCCATTTAATCGGGGACGGGGCCAACGTCCTGACTTTC.

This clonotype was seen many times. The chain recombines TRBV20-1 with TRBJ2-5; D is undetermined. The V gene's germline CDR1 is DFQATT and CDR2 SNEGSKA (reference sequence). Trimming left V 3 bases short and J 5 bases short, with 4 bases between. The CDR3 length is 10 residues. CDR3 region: CSARKETQYF. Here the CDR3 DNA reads TGCAGTGCTAGGAAGGAGACCCAGTACTTC.

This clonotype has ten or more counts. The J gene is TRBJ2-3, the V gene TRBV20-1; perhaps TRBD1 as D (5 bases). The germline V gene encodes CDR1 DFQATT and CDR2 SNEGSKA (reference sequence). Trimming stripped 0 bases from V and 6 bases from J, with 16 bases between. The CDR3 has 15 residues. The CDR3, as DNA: TGCAGTGCTAGAGACGCCCAGGGCATCGGGGATACGCAGTATTTT. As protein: CSARDAQGIGDTQYF.

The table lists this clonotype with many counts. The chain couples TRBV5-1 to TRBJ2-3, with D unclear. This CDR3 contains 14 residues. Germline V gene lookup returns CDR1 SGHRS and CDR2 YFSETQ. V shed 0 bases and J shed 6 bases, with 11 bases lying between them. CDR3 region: CASSLGWTADTQYF. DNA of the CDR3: TGCGCCAGCAGCTTGGGCTGGACCGCGGATACGCAGTATTTT. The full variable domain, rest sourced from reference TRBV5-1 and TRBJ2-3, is KAGVTQTPRYLIKTRGQQVTLSCSPISGHRSVSWYQQTPGQGLQFLFEYFSETQRNKGNFPGRFSGRQFSNSRSEMNVSTLELGDSALYLCASSLGWTADTQYFGPGTRLTVL.

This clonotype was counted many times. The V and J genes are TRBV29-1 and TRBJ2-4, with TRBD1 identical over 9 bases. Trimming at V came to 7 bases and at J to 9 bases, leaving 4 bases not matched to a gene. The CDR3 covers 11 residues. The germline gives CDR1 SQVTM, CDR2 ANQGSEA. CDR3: CSARQGGIQYF. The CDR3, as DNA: TGCAGCGCCCGACAGGGGGGCATTCAGTACTTC.

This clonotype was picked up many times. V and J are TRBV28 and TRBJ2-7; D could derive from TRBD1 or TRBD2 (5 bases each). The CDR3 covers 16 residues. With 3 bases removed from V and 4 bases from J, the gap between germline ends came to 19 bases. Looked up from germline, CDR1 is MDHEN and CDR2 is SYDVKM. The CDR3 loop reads CASSLFVVGARYEQYF. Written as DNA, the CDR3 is TGTGCCAGCAGTTTGTTCGTGGTCGGGGCGCGTTACGAGCAGTACTTC.

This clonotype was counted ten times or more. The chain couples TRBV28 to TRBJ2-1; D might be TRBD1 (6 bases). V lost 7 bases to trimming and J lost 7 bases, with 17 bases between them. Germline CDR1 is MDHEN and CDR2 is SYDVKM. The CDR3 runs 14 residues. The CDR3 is CASNLGTPTNEQFF. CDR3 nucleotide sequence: TGTGCCAGCAATTTGGGGACACCGACAAATGAGCAGTTCTTC.

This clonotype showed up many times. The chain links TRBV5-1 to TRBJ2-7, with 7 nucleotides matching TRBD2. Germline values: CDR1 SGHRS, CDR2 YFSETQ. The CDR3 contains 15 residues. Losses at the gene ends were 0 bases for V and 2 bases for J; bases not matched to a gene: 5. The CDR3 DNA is TGCGCCAGCAGCTTGGATGCGGGAGCACCCTACGAGCAGTACTTC. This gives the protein CASSLDAGAPYEQYF.

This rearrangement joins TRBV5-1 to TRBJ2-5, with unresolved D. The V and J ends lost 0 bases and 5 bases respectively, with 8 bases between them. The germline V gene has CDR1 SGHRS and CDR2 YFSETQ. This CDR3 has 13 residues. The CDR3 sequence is CASSLEPVETQYF. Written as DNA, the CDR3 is TGCGCCAGCAGCTTGGAGCCGGTGGAGACCCAGTACTTC.

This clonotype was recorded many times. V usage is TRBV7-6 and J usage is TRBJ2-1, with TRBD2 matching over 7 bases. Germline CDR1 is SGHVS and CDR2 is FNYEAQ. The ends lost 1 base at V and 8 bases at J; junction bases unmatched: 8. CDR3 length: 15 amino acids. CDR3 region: CASSLDLGGGYEQFF. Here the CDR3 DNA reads TGTGCCAGCAGCTTAGACCTAGGCGGGGGTTATGAGCAGTTCTTC.

The CDR3 bases are TGTGCCAGCAGCTTCGGACAGGGCGTCGGAGGGGCCAACGTCCTGACTTTC. Its protein product is CASSFGQGVGGANVLTF. The rearrangement uses TRBV7-2 and TRBJ2-6; 8 bases fit TRBD1. Per the germline V gene, CDR1 is SGHTA and CDR2 is FQGNSA. V lost 3 bases and J lost 4; bases outside the gene matches: 8. CDR3 length: 17 amino acids.

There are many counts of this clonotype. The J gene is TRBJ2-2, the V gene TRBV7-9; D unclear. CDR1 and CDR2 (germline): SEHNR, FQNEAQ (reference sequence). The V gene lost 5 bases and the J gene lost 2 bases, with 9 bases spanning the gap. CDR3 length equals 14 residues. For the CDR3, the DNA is TGTGCCAGCAGCCCCCGACCCAACACCGGGGAGCTGTTTTTT. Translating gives CASSPRPNTGELFF.

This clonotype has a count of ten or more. The CDR3 spells CASSQSRGQGYGYTF. In nucleotides, the CDR3 is TGTGCCAGCAGCCAATCCCGGGGACAGGGCTATGGCTACACCTTC. The chain carries TRBV7-2 and TRBJ1-2, with 9 bases identical to TRBD1. The CDR3 has 15 residues. CDR1 is SGHTA and CDR2 is FQGNSA in the germline V gene. V lost 5 bases and J lost 4; bases outside the gene matches: 8.

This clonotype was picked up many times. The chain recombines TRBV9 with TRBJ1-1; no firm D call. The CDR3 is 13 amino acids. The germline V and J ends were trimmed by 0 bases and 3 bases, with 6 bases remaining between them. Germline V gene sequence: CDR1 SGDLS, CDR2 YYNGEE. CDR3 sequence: CASSVGSYTEAFF. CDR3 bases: TGTGCCAGCAGCGTAGGCAGCTACACTGAAGCTTTCTTT. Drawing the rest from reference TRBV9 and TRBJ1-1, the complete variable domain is DSGVTQTPKHLITATGQRVTLRCSPRSGDLSVYWYQQSLDQGLQFLIQYYNGEERAKGNILERFSAQQFPDLHSELNLSSLELGDSALYFCASSVGSYTEAFFGQGTRLTVV.